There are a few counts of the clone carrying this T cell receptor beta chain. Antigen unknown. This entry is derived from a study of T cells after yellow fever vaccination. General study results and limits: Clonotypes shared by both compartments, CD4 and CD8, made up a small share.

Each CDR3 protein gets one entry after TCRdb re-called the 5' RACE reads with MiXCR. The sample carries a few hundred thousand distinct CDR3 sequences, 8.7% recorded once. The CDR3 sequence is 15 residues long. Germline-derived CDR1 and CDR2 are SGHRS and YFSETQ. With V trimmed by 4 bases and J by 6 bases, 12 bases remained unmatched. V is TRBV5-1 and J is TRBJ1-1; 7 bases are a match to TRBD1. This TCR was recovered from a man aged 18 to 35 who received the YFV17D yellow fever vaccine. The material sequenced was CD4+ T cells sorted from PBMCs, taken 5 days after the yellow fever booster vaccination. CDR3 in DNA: TGCGCCAGCAGCCCGCGAGGGGGCGTAATATCTGAAGCTTTCTTT. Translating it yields CASSPRGGVISEAFF.